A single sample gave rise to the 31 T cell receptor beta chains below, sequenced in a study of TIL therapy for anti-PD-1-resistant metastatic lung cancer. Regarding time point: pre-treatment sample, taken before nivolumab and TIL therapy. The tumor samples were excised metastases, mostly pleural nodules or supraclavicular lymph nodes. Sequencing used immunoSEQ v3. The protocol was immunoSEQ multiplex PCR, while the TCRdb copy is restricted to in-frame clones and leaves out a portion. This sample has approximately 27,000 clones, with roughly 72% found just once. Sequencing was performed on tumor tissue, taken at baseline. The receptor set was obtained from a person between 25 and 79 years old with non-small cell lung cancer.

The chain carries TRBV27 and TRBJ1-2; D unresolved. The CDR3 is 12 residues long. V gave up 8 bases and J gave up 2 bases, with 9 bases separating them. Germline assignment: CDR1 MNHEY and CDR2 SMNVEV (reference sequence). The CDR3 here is CASGSENYGYTF. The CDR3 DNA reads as TGTGCCAGCGGATCAGAAAACTATGGCTACACCTTC.

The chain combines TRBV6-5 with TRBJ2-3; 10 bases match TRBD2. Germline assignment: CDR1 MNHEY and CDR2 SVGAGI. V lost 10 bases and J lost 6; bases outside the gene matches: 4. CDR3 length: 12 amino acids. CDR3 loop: CATSGGVDTQYF. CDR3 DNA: TGTGCCACGAGCGGGGGGGTCGATACGCAGTATTTT.

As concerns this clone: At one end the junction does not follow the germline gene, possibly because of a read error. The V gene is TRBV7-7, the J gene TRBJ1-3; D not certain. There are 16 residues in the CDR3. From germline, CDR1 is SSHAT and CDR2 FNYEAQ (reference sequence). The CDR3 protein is CASSLQHGPAGNTIYF. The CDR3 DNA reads TGTGCTAGCAGCTTGCAGCATGGTCCAGCGGGAAACACCATATATTTT.

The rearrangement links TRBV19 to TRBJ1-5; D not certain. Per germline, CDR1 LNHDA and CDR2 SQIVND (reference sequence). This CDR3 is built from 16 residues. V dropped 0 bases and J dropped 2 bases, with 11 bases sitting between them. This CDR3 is CASSIEDSGGNQPQHF. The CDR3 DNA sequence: TGTGCCAGTAGTATAGAAGACTCTGGGGGCAATCAGCCCCAGCATTTT.

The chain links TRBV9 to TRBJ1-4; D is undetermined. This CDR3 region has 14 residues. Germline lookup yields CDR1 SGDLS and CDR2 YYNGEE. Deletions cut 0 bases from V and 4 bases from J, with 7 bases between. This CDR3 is CASSVEQYNEKLFF. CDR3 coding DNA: TGTGCCAGCAGCGTAGAACAGTATAATGAAAAACTGTTTTTT. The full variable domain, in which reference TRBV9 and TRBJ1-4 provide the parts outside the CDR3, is DSGVTQTPKHLITATGQRVTLRCSPRSGDLSVYWYQQSLDQGLQFLIQYYNGEERAKGNILERFSAQQFPDLHSELNLSSLELGDSALYFCASSVEQYNEKLFFGSGTQLSVL.

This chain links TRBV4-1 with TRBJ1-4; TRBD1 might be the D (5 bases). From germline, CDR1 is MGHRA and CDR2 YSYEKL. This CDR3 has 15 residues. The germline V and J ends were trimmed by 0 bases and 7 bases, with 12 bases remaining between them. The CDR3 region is CASSQDWGGGEKLFF. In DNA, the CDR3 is TGCGCCAGCAGCCAAGATTGGGGGGGAGGTGAAAAACTGTTTTTT.

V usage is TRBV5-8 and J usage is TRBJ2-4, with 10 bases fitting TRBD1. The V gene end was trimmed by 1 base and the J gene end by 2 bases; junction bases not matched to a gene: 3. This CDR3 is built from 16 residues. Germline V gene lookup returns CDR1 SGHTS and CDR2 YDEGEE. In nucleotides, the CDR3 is TGTGCCAGCAGCTTGAGGACAGGGGGGACCAAAAACATTCAGTACTTC. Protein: CASSLRTGGTKNIQYF.

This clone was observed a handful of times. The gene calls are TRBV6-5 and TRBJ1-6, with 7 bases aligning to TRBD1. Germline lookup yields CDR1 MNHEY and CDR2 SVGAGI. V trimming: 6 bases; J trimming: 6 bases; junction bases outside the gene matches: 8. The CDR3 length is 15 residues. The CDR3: CASRGPGQRNSPLHF. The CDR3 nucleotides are TGTGCCAGCAGGGGCCCGGGACAGCGTAATTCACCCCTCCACTTT.

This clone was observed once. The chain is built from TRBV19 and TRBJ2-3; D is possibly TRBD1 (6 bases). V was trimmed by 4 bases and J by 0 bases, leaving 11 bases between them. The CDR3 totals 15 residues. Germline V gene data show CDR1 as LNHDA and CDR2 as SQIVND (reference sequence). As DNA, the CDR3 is TGTGCCAGTAGTAGAGGGGGTTATAGCACAGATACGCAGTATTTT. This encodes CASSRGGYSTDTQYF.

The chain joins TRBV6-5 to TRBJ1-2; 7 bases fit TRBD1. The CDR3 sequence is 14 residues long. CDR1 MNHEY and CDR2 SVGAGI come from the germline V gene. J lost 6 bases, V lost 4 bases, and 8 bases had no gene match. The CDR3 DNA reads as TGTGCCAGCAGTTTGTTACCGGGACAGAATGGCTACACCTTC. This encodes CASSLLPGQNGYTF.

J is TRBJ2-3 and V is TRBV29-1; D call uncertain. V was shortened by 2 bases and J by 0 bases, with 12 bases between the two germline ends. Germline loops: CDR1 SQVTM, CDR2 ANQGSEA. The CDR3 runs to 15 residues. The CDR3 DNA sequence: TGCAGCGTTGAAACCAGGATTTCTAGCACAGATACGCAGTATTTT. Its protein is CSVETRISSTDTQYF.

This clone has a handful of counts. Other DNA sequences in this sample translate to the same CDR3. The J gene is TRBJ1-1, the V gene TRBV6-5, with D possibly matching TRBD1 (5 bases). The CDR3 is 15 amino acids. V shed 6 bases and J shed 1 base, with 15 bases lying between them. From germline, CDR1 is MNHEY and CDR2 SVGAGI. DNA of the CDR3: TGTGCCAGCAGCCGACGTCAGGGTGGGAACACTGAAGCTTTCTTT. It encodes CASSRRQGGNTEAFF.

The DNA of the CDR3 is TGCGCCAGCAGCAGGACAGGGCACCTCCAAGAGACCCAGTACTTC. Amino acid sequence: CASSRTGHLQETQYF. The chain is built from TRBV5-1 and TRBJ2-5, with TRBD1 matching 8 bases. Germline V CDR1 and CDR2: SGHRS, YFSETQ. Trimming cost V 4 bases and J 1 base; bases outside gene matches: 6. This CDR3 region has 15 residues.

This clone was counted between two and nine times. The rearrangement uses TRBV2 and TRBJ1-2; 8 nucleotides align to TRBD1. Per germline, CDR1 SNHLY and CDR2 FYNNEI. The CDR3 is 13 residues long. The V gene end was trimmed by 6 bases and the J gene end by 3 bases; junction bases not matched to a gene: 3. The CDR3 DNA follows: TGTGCCAGCAGGGGGACAGGCGACTATGGCTACACCTTC. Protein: CASRGTGDYGYTF.

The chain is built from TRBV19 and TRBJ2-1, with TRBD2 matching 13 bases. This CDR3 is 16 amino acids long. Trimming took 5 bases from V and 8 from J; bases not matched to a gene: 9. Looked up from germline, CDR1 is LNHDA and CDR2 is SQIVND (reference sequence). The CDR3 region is CASSPSLAGGKDEQFF. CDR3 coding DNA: TGTGCCAGTAGTCCCTCACTAGCGGGGGGGAAGGATGAGCAGTTCTTC.

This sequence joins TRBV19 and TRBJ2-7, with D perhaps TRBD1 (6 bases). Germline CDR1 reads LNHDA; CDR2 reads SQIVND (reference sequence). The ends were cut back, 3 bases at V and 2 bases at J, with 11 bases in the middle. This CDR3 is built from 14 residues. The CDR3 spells CASSIVWGPYEQYF. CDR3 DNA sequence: TGTGCCAGTAGTATTGTGTGGGGGCCCTACGAGCAGTACTTC.

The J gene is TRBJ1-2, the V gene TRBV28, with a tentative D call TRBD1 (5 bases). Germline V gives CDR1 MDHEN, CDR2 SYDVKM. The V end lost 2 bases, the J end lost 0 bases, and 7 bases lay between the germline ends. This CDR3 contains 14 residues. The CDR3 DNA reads TGTGCCAGCAGTTTAGCAGGGCCTAACTATGGCTACACCTTC. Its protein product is CASSLAGPNYGYTF.

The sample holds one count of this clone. The DNA of the CDR3 is TGTGCCAGCAGCTTGGAAGGGGGCATAAAGACCCAGTACTTC. This gives the protein CASSLEGGIKTQYF. The genes are TRBV5-6 and TRBJ2-5, with 7 bases matching TRBD1. The CDR3 runs to 14 residues. The V gene end was trimmed by 0 bases and the J gene end by 6 bases; junction bases not matched to a gene: 5. CDR1 SGHDT and CDR2 YYEEEE come from the germline V gene.

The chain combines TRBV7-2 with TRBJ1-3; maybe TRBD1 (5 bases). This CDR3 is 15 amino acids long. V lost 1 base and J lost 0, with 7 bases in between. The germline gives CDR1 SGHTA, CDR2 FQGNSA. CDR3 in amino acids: CASSLGGYSGNTIYF. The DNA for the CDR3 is TGTGCCAGCAGCTTAGGGGGGTACTCTGGAAACACCATATATTTT. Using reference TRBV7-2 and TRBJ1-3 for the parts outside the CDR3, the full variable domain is GAGVSQSPSNKVTEKGKDVELRCDPISGHTALYWYRQSLGQGLEFLIYFQGNSAPDKSGLPSDRFSAERTGGSVSTLTIQRTQQEDSAVYLCASSLGGYSGNTIYFGEGSWLTVV.

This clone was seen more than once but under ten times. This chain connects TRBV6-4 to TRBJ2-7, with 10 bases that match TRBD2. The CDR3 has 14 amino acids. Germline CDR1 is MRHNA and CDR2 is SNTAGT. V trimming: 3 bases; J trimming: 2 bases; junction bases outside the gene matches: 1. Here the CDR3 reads CASSEAGGPYEQYF. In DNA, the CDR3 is TGTGCCAGCAGTGAAGCGGGGGGGCCCTACGAGCAGTACTTC.

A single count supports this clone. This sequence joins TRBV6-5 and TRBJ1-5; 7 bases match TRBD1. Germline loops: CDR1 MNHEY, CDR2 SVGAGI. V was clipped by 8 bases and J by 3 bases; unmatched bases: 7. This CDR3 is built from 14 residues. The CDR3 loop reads CASGGQFLNQPQHF. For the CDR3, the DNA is TGTGCCAGCGGGGGACAGTTTCTCAATCAGCCCCAGCATTTT.

For the CDR3, the DNA is TGTGCCAGCAGCTTAGCGTCTAGCGGGGGGGCTTACATTCAGTACTTC. The encoded protein is CASSLASSGGAYIQYF. The chain is built from TRBV7-2 and TRBJ2-4, with 12 bases lining up with TRBD2. The V segment lost 0 bases and the J segment 8 bases; nucleotides outside the gene matches: 5. This CDR3 contains 16 residues. Germline assignment: CDR1 SGHTA and CDR2 FQGNSA.

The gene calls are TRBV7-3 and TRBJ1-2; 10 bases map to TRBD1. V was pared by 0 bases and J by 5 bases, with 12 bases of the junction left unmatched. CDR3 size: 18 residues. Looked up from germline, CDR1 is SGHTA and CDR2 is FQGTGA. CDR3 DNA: TGTGCCAGCAGCTTAACTCCGGGACAGGGGCCCTCTCGGTATGGCTACACCTTC. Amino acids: CASSLTPGQGPSRYGYTF.

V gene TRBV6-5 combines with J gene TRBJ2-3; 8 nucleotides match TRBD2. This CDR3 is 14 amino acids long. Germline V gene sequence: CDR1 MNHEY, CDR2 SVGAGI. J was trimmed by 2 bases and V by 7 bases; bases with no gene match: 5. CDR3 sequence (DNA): TGTGCCAGCAACGGGGGGGGATCCACAGATACGCAGTATTTT. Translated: CASNGGGSTDTQYF.

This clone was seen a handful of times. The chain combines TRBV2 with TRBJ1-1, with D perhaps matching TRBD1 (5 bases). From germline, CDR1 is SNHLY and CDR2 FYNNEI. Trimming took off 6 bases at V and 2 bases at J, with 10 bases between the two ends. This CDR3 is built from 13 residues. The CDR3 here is CASRVDRNTEAFF. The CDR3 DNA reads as TGTGCCAGCAGGGTAGACAGAAACACTGAAGCTTTCTTT.

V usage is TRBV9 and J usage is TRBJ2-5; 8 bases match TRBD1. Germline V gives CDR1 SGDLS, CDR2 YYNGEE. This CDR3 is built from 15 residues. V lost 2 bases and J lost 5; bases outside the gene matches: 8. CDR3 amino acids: CASSVGGTGGETQYF. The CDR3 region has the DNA TGTGCCAGCAGCGTTGGGGGAACAGGGGGTGAGACCCAGTACTTC.

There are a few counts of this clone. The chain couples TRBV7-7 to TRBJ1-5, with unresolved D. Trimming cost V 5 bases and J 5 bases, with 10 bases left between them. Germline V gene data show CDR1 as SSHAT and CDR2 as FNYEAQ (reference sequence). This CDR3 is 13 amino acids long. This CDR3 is CASSTEPDQPQHF. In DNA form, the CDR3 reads TGTGCCAGCAGCACCGAACCAGATCAGCCCCAGCATTTT.

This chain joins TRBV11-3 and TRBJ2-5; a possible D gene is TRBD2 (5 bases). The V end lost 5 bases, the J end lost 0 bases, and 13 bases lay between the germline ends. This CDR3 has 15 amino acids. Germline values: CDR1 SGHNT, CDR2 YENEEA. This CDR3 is CASSLPRAYQETQYF. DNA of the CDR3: TGTGCCAGCAGCCTCCCGCGGGCTTACCAAGAGACCCAGTACTTC.

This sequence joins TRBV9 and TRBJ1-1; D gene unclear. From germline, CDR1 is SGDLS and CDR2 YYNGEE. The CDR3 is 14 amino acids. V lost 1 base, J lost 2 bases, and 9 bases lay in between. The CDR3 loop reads CASSVTDANTEAFF. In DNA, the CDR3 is TGTGCCAGCAGCGTAACAGACGCAAACACTGAAGCTTTCTTT.

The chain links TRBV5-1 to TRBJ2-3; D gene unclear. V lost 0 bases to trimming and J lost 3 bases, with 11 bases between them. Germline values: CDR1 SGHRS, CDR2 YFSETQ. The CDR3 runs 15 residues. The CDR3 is CASSLEAPLTDTQYF. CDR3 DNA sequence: TGCGCCAGCAGCTTGGAAGCCCCCCTGACAGATACGCAGTATTTT.

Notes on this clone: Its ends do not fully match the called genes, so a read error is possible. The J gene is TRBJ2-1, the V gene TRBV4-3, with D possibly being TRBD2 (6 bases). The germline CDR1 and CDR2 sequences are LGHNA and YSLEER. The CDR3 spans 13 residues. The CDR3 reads CASSPARGDSRIF. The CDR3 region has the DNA TGCGCCAGCAGCCCCGCAAGAGGGGACTCACGGATCTTC.